The entry below describes one T cell receptor beta chain. Its antigen remains unidentified. The junction does not match germline at one end; this may be a read error. The sample belongs to a study of tumor-infiltrating lymphocytes in primary liver carcinoma. Points from the study as a whole: Less overlap was seen in tumor-adjacent and tumor-blood pairs than in tumor region pairs.

The CDR3 is 14 amino acids. Germline V gives CDR1 SQVTM, CDR2 ANQGSEA. TCR beta cDNA was reverse-transcribed from about 500 ng of total RNA. The reaction used a constant-region primer and ProtoScript II reverse transcriptase. Three nested multiplex PCR rounds, a slightly modified ARM-PCR method, built the TCR beta libraries. The first two PCR rounds, approximately 10 cycles each, used TRBV1-TRBV30 forward primers and a C-beta reverse primer. MiXCR, applied by TCRdb to the multiplex PCR reads, yields one record per CDR3 protein. The data show 84,000 or so distinct CDR3 sequences, 60% to 75% seen once. Bulk tissue was left unsorted, and RNA and DNA were co-extracted from roughly 20-30 mg of it.

The source is a man aged 40-55 years with primary liver carcinoma and hepatitis B virus infection. The sample consisted of liver tumor tissue from sampling region 1. Indicated subset: tumor region T1, superior pole. This chain connects TRBV29-1 to TRBJ1-1; possible D gene TRBD1, 5 bases. Here the CDR3 reads CSVEGFARGTEAFF. CDR3 nucleotides: TGTAGCGTTGAAGGTTTCGCAAGGGGTACTGAAGCTTTCTTT. Full variable domain (rest looked up from reference TRBV29-1 and TRBJ1-1): SAVISQKPSRDICQRGTSLTIQCQVDSQVTMMFWYRQQPGQSLTLIATANQGSEATYESGFVIDKFPISRPNLTFSTLTVSNMSPEDSSIYLCSVEGFARGTEAFFGQGTRLTVV.